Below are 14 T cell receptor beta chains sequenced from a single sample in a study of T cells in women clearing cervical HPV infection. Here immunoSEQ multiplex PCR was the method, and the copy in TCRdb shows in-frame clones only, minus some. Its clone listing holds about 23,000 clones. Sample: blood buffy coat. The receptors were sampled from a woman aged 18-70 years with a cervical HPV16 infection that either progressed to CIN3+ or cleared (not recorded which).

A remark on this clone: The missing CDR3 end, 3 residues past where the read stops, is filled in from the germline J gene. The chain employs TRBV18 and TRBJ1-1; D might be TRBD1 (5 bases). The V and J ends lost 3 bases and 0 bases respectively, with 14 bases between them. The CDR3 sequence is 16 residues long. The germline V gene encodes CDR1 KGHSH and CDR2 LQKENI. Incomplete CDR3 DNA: TGTGCCAGCTCACCCAGGCAGGGATGGATGAACACTGAA. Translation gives CASSPRQGWMNTE. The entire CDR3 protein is CASSPRQGWMNTEAFF.

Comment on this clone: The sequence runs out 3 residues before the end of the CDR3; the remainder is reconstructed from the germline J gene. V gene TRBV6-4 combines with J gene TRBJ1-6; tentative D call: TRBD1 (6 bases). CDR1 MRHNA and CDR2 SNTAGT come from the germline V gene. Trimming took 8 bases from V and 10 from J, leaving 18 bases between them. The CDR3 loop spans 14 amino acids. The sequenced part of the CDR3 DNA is TGTGCCAGCCAAAGGGGTCCGGGACAATCACCC. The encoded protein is CASQRGPGQSP. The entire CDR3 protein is CASQRGPGQSPLHF.

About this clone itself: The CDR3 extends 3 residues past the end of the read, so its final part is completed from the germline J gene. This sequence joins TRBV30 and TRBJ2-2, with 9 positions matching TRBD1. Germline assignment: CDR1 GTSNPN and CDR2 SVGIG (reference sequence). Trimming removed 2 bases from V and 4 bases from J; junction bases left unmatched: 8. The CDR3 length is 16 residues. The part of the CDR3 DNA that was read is TGTGCCTGGAGTTTTTTAGAGGGACAGGGCACCGGGGAG. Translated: CAWSFLEGQGTGE. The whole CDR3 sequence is CAWSFLEGQGTGELFF. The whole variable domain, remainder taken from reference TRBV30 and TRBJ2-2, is SQTIHQWPATLVQPVGSPLSLECTVEGTSNPNLYWYRQAAGRGLQLLFYSVGIGQISSEVPQNLSASRPQDRQFILSSKKLLLSDSGFYLCAWSFLEGQGTGELFFGEGSRLTVL.

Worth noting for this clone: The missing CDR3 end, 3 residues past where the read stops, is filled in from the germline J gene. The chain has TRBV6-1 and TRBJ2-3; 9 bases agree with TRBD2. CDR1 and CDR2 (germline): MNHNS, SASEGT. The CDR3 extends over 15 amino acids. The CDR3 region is CASSGASGGKETQYF. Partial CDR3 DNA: TGTGCCAGCAGTGGCGCCAGCGGGGGGAAAGAGACG.

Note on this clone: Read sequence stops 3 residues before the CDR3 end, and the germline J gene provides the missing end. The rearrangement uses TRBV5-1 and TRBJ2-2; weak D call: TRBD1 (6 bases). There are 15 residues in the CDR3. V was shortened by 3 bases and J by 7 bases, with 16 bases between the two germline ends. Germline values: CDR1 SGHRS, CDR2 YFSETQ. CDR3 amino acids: CASSSGTRIVGELFF. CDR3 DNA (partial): TGCGCCAGCAGCTCCGGGACACGGATAGTCGGGGAG.

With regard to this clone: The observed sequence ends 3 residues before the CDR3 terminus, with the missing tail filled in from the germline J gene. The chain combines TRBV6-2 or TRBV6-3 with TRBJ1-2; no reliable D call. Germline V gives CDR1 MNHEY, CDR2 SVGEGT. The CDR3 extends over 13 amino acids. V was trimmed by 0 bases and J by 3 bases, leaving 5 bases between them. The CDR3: CASSYSSDYGYTF. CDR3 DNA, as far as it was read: TGTGCCAGCAGTTACTCCTCCGACTATGGC.

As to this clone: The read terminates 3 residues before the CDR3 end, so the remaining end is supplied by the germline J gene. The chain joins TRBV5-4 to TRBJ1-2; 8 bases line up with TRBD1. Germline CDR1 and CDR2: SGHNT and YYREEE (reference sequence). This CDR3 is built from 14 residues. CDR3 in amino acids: CASSLPGQVVGYTF. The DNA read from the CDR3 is TGTGCCAGCAGCTTACCGGGACAGGTTGTCGGC.

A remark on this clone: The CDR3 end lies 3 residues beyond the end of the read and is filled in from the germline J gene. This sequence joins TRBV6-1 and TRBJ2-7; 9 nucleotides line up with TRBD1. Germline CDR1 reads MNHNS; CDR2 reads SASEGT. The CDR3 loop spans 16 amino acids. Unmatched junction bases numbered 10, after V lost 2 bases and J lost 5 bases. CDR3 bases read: TGTGCCAGCAGTGAATGGGTGGGACAGGGATGGGACGAG. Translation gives CASSEWVGQGWDE. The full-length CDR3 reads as CASSEWVGQGWDEQYF.

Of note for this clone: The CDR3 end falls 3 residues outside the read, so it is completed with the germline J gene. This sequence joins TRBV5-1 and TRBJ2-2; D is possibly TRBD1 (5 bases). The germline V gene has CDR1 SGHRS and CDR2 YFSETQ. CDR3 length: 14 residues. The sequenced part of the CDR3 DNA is TGCGCCAGCAGGAAGGGGATGTTTGATGAAAAG. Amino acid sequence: CASRKGMFDEK. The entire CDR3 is CASRKGMFDEKLFF. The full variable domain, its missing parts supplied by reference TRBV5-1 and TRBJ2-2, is KAGVTQTPRYLIKTRGQQVTLSCSPISGHRSVSWYQQTPGQGLQFLFEYFSETQRNKGNFPGRFSGRQFSNSRSEMNVSTLELGDSALYLCASRKGMFDEKLFFGEGSRLTVL.

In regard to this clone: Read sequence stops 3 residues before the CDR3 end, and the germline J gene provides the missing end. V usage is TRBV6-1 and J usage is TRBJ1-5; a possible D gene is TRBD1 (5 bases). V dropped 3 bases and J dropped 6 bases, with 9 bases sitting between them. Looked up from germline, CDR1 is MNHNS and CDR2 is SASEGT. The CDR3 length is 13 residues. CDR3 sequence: CASSDREAQPQHF. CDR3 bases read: TGTGCCAGCAGTGACAGGGAGGCTCAGCCC.

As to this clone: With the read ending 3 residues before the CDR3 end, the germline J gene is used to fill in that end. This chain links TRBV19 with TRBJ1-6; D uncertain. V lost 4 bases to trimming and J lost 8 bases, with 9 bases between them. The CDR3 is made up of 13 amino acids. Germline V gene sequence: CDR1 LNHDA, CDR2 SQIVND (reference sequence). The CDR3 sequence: CASSNAGDSPLHF. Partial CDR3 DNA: TGTGCCAGTAGTAATGCGGGCGATTCACCC.

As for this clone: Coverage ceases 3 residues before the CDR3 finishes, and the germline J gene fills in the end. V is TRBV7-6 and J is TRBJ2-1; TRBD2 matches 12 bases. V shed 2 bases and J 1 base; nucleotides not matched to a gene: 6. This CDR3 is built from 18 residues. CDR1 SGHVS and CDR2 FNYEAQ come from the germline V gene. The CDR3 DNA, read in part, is TGTGCCAGCAGCTTATCTCTAGCGGGGGGGCTATCCTACAATGAG. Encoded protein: CASSLSLAGGLSYNE. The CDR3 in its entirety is CASSLSLAGGLSYNEQFF.

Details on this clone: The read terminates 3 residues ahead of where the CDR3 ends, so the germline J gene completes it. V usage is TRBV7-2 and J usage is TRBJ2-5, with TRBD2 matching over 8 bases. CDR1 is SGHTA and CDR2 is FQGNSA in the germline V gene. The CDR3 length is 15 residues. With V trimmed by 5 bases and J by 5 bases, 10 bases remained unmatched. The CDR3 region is CASSLEAGGWETQYF. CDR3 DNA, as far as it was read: TGTGCCAGCAGCCTCGAGGCGGGGGGTTGGGAGACC.

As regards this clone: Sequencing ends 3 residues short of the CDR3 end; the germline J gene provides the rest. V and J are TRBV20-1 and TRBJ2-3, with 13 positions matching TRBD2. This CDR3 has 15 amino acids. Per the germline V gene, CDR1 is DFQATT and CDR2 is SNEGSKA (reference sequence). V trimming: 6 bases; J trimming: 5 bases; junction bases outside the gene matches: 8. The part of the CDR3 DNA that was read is TGCAGTGCCTGGACTAGCGGGGGAAGGCTAGATACG. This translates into CSAWTSGGRLDT. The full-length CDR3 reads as CSAWTSGGRLDTQYF.